What follows are 5 T cell receptor beta chains derived from one specimen sequenced in a study of cytomegalovirus exposure and HLA in healthy donors. Only in-frame clones appear in the TCRdb table, and some are missing; sequencing was by immunoSEQ multiplex PCR. Of some 130,000 clones in the sample, 94% were seen once. The material sequenced was PBMCs. All receptors derive from a man aged 18 to 30 in good health and CMV-seropositive.

The rearrangement links TRBV13 to TRBJ2-1, with 8 bases identical to TRBD2. The junction had 4 bases not matched to a gene; V was cut back by 1 base and J by 5 bases. The CDR3 covers 15 residues. CDR1 and CDR2 (germline): PRHDT, FYEKMQ (reference sequence). CDR3 in DNA: TGTGCCAGCAGCTTAGCGGGAGGGCCCGACAATGAGCAGTTCTTC. This codes for CASSLAGGPDNEQFF.

The chain joins TRBV28 to TRBJ2-5; D is ambiguous. V was trimmed by 2 bases and J by 3 bases, leaving 10 bases between them. Germline CDR1 and CDR2: MDHEN and SYDVKM. The CDR3 sequence is 14 residues long. CDR3: CASSLIEEEETQYF. CDR3 nucleotides: TGTGCCAGCAGTTTAATAGAAGAGGAAGAGACCCAGTACTTC.

The V call is TRBV28, the J call TRBJ1-2, with D uncertain. The V gene's germline CDR1 is MDHEN and CDR2 SYDVKM. The CDR3 is made up of 14 amino acids. V gave up 2 bases and J gave up 3 bases, with 10 bases separating them. The CDR3 nucleotides read TGTGCCAGCAGTTTACGTCAGGATCACTATGGCTACACCTTC. Its translation is CASSLRQDHYGYTF.

The CDR3 sequence is CASSLRVGLASREQFF. CDR3 nucleotide sequence: TGCGCCAGCAGCTTAAGAGTGGGACTAGCGTCTCGTGAGCAGTTCTTC. The chain uses TRBV5-1 and TRBJ2-1; TRBD2 matches at 10 bases. V was pared by 2 bases and J by 9 bases, with 11 bases of the junction left unmatched. The CDR3 totals 16 residues. The germline V gene encodes CDR1 SGHRS and CDR2 YFSETQ.

The chain employs TRBV30 and TRBJ2-7, with 7 nucleotides matching TRBD1. J gave up 4 bases and V 2 bases, and 8 bases lay outside the gene matches. The CDR3 runs 14 residues. Germline V gives CDR1 GTSNPN, CDR2 SVGIG (reference sequence). The CDR3 region has the DNA TGTGCCTGGAGTTCACCGGGACAGCTTTACGAGCAGTACTTC. Translating gives CAWSSPGQLYEQYF.